Listed below are T cell receptor beta chains from one sample, sequenced in a study of vaccination effects on CD4 cells after COVID-19. The table came from immunoSEQ multiplex PCR; TCRdb's copy has only in-frame clones and leaves some out. Among about 70,000 clones listed, about 69% were seen once. These receptors have no known antigen. This material consisted of CD4+ T cells from PBMCs cultured with HIV peptides, taken before COVID-19 vaccination. All receptors derive from a human donor who had a prior SARS-CoV-2 infection. Both conserved end residues are part of each CDR3. The D gene is left open where the match is weak. The listing skips clone size in some rows; elsewhere it reads once, few, many or a size class.

cdr3_length d_call j_call clone_size v_call cdr3_nt cdr3_aa
10 NA TRBJ2-1 few TRBV29-1 TGCAGCGTTGGAGGAAATGAGCAGTTCTTC CSVGGNEQFF
12 TRBD1 TRBJ1-2 NA TRBV19 TGTGCCAGTAGTAGACAGGGATATGGCTACACCTTC CASSRQGYGYTF
14 TRBD2 TRBJ2-3 few TRBV30 TGTGCCTGGACGCGGACTAGCGGCACAGATACGCAGTATTTT CAWTRTSGTDTQYF
12 NA TRBJ1-6 NA TRBV7-9 TGTGCCAGCAGCGGAGAGAATTCACCCCTCCACTTT CASSGENSPLHF
14 NA TRBJ2-7 few TRBV4-1 TGCGCCAGCAGCCAAGAGCGGGTCTCCTACGAGCAGTACTTC CASSQERVSYEQYF
14 TRBD1 TRBJ1-5 NA TRBV18 TGTGCCAGCTCACCGGACAGGGGAGGGCAGCCCCAGCATTTT CASSPDRGGQPQHF
13 NA TRBJ1-6 once TRBV7-3 TGTGCCAGCAGCGGTACAGGAAACTCACCCCTCCACTTT CASSGTGNSPLHF
15 NA TRBJ1-1 NA TRBV7-2 TGTGCCAGCAGCCTAGAGAGTACGGCGCGGGCTGAAGCTTTCTTT CASSLESTARAEAFF
12 TRBD1 TRBJ1-2 NA TRBV29-1 TGCAGCGGCCTTACAGGGGGGTATGGCTACACCTTC CSGLTGGYGYTF
15 NA TRBJ1-2 NA TRBV5-1 TGCGCCAGCAGCTTTATGACAGGCTTAGGGGATGGCTACACCTTC CASSFMTGLGDGYTF
14 NA TRBJ1-1 NA TRBV11-1 TGTGCCAGCAGCTTAAGTAGGGGCTCCACTGAAGCTTTCTTT CASSLSRGSTEAFF
12 NA TRBJ1-6 NA TRBV14 TGTGCCAGCAGTGACGGCTATTCACCCCTCCACTTT CASSDGYSPLHF
13 NA TRBJ2-3 NA TRBV5-4 TGTGCCAGCAGCGCAGGGTCCACAGATACGCAGTATTTT CASSAGSTDTQYF
17 TRBD1 TRBJ2-3 NA TRBV19 TGTGCCAGTAGTATAACCCCCCAGGGGGCGCGGGGAGATACGCAGTATTTT CASSITPQGARGDTQYF
14 TRBD1 TRBJ1-2 NA TRBV5-1 TGCGCCAGCAGCCTGGGACAGGGGGCGGATGGCTACACCTTC CASSLGQGADGYTF
15 NA TRBJ1-4 once TRBV5-4 TGTGCCAGCAGCGTCAGGGCCAGAGGAGATGAAAAACTGTTTTTT CASSVRARGDEKLFF
12 TRBD2 TRBJ2-3 few TRBV25-1 TGTGCCGCCGGGGGGGGACTCGGCACGCAGTATTTT CAAGGGLGTQYF
15 NA TRBJ1-1 NA TRBV7-2 TGTGCCAGCAGCGCAAGAATTTGGGGGAGCACTGAAGCTTTCTTT CASSARIWGSTEAFF
14 TRBD1 TRBJ2-7 NA TRBV2 TGTGCCAGCAGATATAAGACAGGGGGCTACGAGCAGTACTTC CASRYKTGGYEQYF
18 NA TRBJ1-5 NA TRBV7-2 TGTGCCAGCAGCTTAAAGGGTCCAGCAGAGTATAGCAATCAGCCCCAGCATTTT CASSLKGPAEYSNQPQHF
15 TRBD1 TRBJ1-6 few TRBV28 TGTGCCAGCAGCCGAGGGGACAGGTGGGGTTCACCCCTCCACTTT CASSRGDRWGSPLHF
15 TRBD1 TRBJ1-4 NA TRBV27 TGTGCCAGCAGTTCGACAGGGAAAGGTAATGAAAAACTGTTTTTT CASSSTGKGNEKLFF
16 NA TRBJ2-4 NA TRBV11-2 TGTGCCAGCAGCTTAGAGGCGACAGTAGCCAAAAACATTCAGTACTTC CASSLEATVAKNIQYF
13 NA TRBJ1-2 NA TRBV6-5 TGTGCCAGCAGTCTCATGGGGGTTGATGGCTACACCTTC CASSLMGVDGYTF
13 NA TRBJ1-3 NA TRBV7-9 TGTGCCAGCAGCTCCTACTCCCCACGAGATTTTATATTT CASSSYSPRDFIF
15 TRBD2 TRBJ2-3 NA TRBV27 TGTGCCACTAGGAGACTAGCGGGGGACACAGATACGCAGTATTTT CATRRLAGDTDTQYF
17 TRBD1 TRBJ1-1 once TRBV4-3 TGCGCCAGCAGCCATGGACGACAGGGGGGCATGAACACTGAAGCTTTCTTT CASSHGRQGGMNTEAFF
19 NA TRBJ1-1 NA TRBV27 TGTGCCAGCAGTTTATCAGGCATGACGGGCGTAGGGAAGAACACTGAAGCTTTCTTT CASSLSGMTGVGKNTEAFF
16 TRBD2 TRBJ2-3 NA TRBV15 TGTGCCACCAGCAGAATGGCTAGCGGGACTACAGATACGCAGTATTTT CATSRMASGTTDTQYF
16 TRBD2 TRBJ2-1 NA TRBV19 TGTGCCAGTAGTATCTTCTCTAGCGGGCCCTACAATGAGCAGTTCTTC CASSIFSSGPYNEQFF
10 NA TRBJ1-2 NA TRBV20-1 TGCAGTGCTAGCGGCTATGGCTACACCTTC CSASGYGYTF
19 TRBD1 TRBJ1-3 few TRBV7-2 TGTGCCAGCAGCTTAAGAGGGGGCGCACGAGGTCACTCTGGAAACACCATATATTTT CASSLRGGARGHSGNTIYF
14 TRBD1 TRBJ1-5 NA TRBV6-5 TGTGCCAGCAGTTGGGACAGGGGGAATCAGCCCCAGCATTTT CASSWDRGNQPQHF
13 TRBD1 TRBJ1-2 NA TRBV11-3 TGTGCCACCGCAGACAGGGCCCGTTATGGCTACACCTTC CATADRARYGYTF
14 NA TRBJ2-2 NA TRBV7-3 TGTGCCAGCAGCCCGGGACCCAACACCGGGGAGCTGTTTTTT CASSPGPNTGELFF
15 NA TRBJ2-4 NA TRBV7-2 TGTGCCAGCAGCTTAGCGGCGCTAGACAAAAACATTCAGTACTTC CASSLAALDKNIQYF
15 TRBD2 TRBJ2-1 NA TRBV6-2/TRBV6-3 TGTGCCAGCAGCCCGGGACTAGTGGTCTACAATGAGCAGTTCTTC CASSPGLVVYNEQFF
15 NA TRBJ2-4 NA TRBV5-6 TGTGCCAGCAGCTTGTTTGGAGGGAACAAAAACATTCAGTACTTC CASSLFGGNKNIQYF
16 NA TRBJ2-7 NA TRBV11-2 TGTGCCAGCAGCTTGTCCAGCGGTTGGCAGCCCTACGAGCAGTACTTC CASSLSSGWQPYEQYF
13 NA TRBJ2-7 NA TRBV5-4 TGTGCCAGCAGCTTGCAGGAAGGCAGGCTCAAGTACTTC CASSLQEGRLKYF
15 NA TRBJ1-6 NA TRBV7-8 TGTGCCAGCAGCTTAGAGGGAGGGTATAATTCACCCCTCCACTTT CASSLEGGYNSPLHF
16 TRBD2 TRBJ2-7 NA TRBV5-1 TGCGCCAGCAGCTCGGGGTGGGACTACAACTCCTACGAGCAGTACTTC CASSSGWDYNSYEQYF
13 NA TRBJ2-7 NA TRBV24-1 TGTGCCACCAGTGAGGGACCACTCGACGAGCAGTACTTC CATSEGPLDEQYF
17 NA TRBJ2-5 NA TRBV4-1 TGCGCCAGCAGCCCGGCCGACTGGGGGGCTGGGCAAGAGACCCAGTACTTC CASSPADWGAGQETQYF
21 TRBD2 TRBJ2-5 NA TRBV28 TGTGCCAGCAGTTCCCCGGGGAGGTTGGGACTAGCGGGGGGTCGGAGGGAGACCCAGTACTTC CASSSPGRLGLAGGRRETQYF
17 TRBD1 TRBJ1-4 NA TRBV5-6 TGTGCCAGCAGCTTATTAGGACAGGGTGCAACTAATGAAAAACTGTTTTTT CASSLLGQGATNEKLFF
12 TRBD1 TRBJ1-1 NA TRBV29-1 TGCAGCGTTCGACAGGGGAACACTGAAGCTTTCTTT CSVRQGNTEAFF
14 TRBD2 TRBJ2-5 NA TRBV11-3 TGTGCCAGCAGCTCGTGGGGGGGGCAAGAGACCCAGTACTTC CASSSWGGQETQYF
12 NA TRBJ2-5 NA TRBV2 TGTGCCAGCAGTCGACAGCAAGAGACCCAGTACTTC CASSRQQETQYF
14 NA TRBJ1-2 NA TRBV19 TGTGCCAGTAGAGTCCGGGCAGGGGACAATGGCTACACCTTC CASRVRAGDNGYTF
17 TRBD2 TRBJ2-7 NA TRBV5-1 TGCGCCAGCAGCCGGGGGGGATGGCGGGGGCAAGTCTACGAGCAGTACTTC CASSRGGWRGQVYEQYF
15 TRBD2 TRBJ2-5 few TRBV3-1/TRBV3-2 TGTGCCAGCAGCCAAGGGCTAGCGGAATCTGGGACCCAGTACTTC CASSQGLAESGTQYF
16 TRBD1 TRBJ1-4 NA TRBV5-1 TGCGCCAGCAGCTTGGGTTTACAGGGGGTGAATGAAAAACTGTTTTTT CASSLGLQGVNEKLFF
13 NA TRBJ2-3 NA TRBV12-3/TRBV12-4 TGTGCCAGCAGTCCCGTGAGCACAGATACGCAGTATTTT CASSPVSTDTQYF
16 NA TRBJ1-1 NA TRBV20-1 TGCAGTGCTAGTGGGGGCTGGGCGGGGTCTGGCACTGAAGCTTTCTTT CSASGGWAGSGTEAFF